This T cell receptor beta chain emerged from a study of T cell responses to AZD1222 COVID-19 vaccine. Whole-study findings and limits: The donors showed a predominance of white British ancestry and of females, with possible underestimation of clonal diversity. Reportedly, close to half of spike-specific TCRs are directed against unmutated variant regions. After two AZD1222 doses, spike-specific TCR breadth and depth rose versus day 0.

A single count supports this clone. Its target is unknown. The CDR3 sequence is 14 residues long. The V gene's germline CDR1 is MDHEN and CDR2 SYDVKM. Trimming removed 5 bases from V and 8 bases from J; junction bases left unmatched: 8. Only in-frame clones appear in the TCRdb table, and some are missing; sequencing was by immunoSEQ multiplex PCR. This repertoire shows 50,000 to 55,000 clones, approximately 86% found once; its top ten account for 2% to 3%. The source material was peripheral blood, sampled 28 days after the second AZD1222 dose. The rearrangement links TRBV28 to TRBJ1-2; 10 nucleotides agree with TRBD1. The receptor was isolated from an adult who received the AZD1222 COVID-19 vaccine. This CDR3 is CASSLGDRGRGYTF. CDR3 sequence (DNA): TGTGCCAGCAGTCTGGGGGACAGGGGACGCGGCTACACCTTC.